Detailed here is one T cell receptor (beta chain). What this receptor recognizes is not known. The source of the sample is a study of monozygotic twins with inflammatory bowel disease (dated by TCRdb to between 2017 and 2020). Broadly, across the study: The full study comprised approximately 28 monozygotic twin pairs: nine German pairs (four IBD-concordant, five IBD-discordant) and 19 IBD-discordant Danish pairs. The search for disease-associated traits relied mainly on comparing, within discordant pairs, IBD patients with their genetically identical healthy co-twins. Each individual had, on average, about 151 000 unique TCRalpha sequences and 181 000 unique TCRbeta sequences available for analysis.

Receptor libraries were prepared by 5' RACE. For each TCR library, 3,000 to 4,000 ng of total RNA was used. For each sample, cDNA synthesis was carried out in eight separate reactions using SMARTScribe reverse transcriptase. During cDNA synthesis, unique molecular identifiers containing a 6-nucleotide sample barcode were introduced by template switching. TCRalpha and TCRbeta cDNA was amplified in two nested PCRs of roughly 16 and 10 cycles, and bead purification was carried out after each PCR. Before amplification, the cDNA was both treated with uracil DNA-glycosylase and purified with the QIAquick PCR purification kit. In the second PCR, Illumina TruSeq-compatible adapters and sample-specific barcodes were added. TapeStation and Qubit were used to check library quality and concentration, and 5 to 5.5 ng of each library was pooled. Sequencing of the pooled libraries was done on an Illumina HiSeq2500 single-index Rapid Run using custom sequencing primers and 2 x 100 bp reads. The published analysis was carried out like this. UMI-based consensus assembly with MiGEC version 1.2.6 was used to correct PCR and sequencing errors. MiXCR version 2.1.1 was used to carry out V(D)J alignment, clonotype assembly and CDR3 extraction. Gene usage, clonotype sharing and MAIT/NKT TCR abundance were normalised by analysing the top 1000, 10 000 and 20 000 clonotypes per sample. After downsampling to 27 000 UMIs, diversity was calculated as the inverse Simpson index using the vegan R package. Statistical testing used paired Mann-Whitney U tests on the discordant twin pairs and applied Benjamini-Hochberg correction for multiple testing. The reads went through TCRdb reprocessing, and each CDR3 protein sequence gets one entry with no DNA. V and J calls and clone size were set by TCRdb, not the authors. The sample table holds approximately 160,000 distinct CDR3 sequences. The ten biggest clones cover about 2.7% of the sample.

From its cysteine to its phenylalanine, the CDR3 spans 15 amino acids. The protein alone is recorded here. CDR1 MNHNS and CDR2 SASEGT were looked up in the germline V gene. From each donor, an approximately 2.7 ml peripheral blood sample was collected into PAXgene tubes and kept at -80 degrees C. Without any T cell sorting, total RNA was extracted from whole blood using the PAXgene blood miRNA kit on an automated QIAcube. Peripheral blood from monozygotic twin pairs, either concordant or discordant for inflammatory bowel disease, underwent deep TCRalpha and TCRbeta repertoire profiling that used unique molecular barcoding. Smoking habits were recorded for all twin pairs, with individuals classified as current, former or never smokers. General findings and caveats noted by the study authors: Repertoire similarity did not differ between concordant and discordant twins, which could be due to limited statistical power. No single strong signal or clonotype linked to IBD turned up in the results, so the idea that one exists was not supported. The analysis was unable to tell apart different T cell subtypes. Because patients received different immunosuppressive treatments, the repertoires may have picked up extra background noise and variability between individuals. IBD patients had lower TCRbeta repertoire diversity, measured by the inverse Simpson index, than their healthy co-twins. Compared with healthy twins, IBD patients had fewer clonotypes in common with other individuals, a difference most pronounced in patients showing signs of disease activity.

The rearranged segments are TRBV6-1 and TRBJ1-3; TCRdb's D gene call, TRBD1, goes unchecked for lack of DNA. Sequencing used blood. This sequence originates from a human donor with ulcerative colitis or Crohn's disease, or a healthy co-twin of an affected twin (not recorded which). The encoded CDR3 is CASTGRGKNGNTIYF.